These 21 T cell receptor beta chains came from one sample sequenced in a study of blood T cell repertoires in COVID-19. Generated by immunoSEQ multiplex PCR, the TCRdb table keeps only in-frame clones and is missing some. The table records 170,000 or so clones, roughly 87% of them present only once. The sequenced material came from peripheral blood. The receptor set was obtained from a woman aged 70-85 years with COVID-19, enrolled during active disease.

This chain uses TRBV7-2 with TRBJ2-1; TRBD2 aligns across 7 bases. V lost 1 base and J lost 7; bases outside the gene matches: 10. This CDR3 region has 16 residues. Germline V gives CDR1 SGHTA, CDR2 FQGNSA. The CDR3: CASSLGAGELINEQFF. The CDR3 DNA sequence: TGTGCCAGCAGCTTAGGGGCGGGAGAGCTGATAAATGAGCAGTTCTTC.

This chain joins TRBV28 and TRBJ1-4; perhaps TRBD1 as D (5 bases). The CDR3 contains 13 residues. Between the trimmed V and J ends, which lost 7 bases and 8 bases, there was a span of 14 bases. Per germline, CDR1 MDHEN and CDR2 SYDVKM. CDR3 loop: CASNNQGWEKLFF. CDR3 bases: TGTGCCAGCAACAACCAGGGTTGGGAAAAACTGTTTTTT.

The chain uses TRBV5-1 and TRBJ2-2, with 8 bases lining up with TRBD1. The length of the CDR3 is 17 residues. V was clipped by 3 bases and J by 1 base; unmatched bases: 8. The germline gives CDR1 SGHRS, CDR2 YFSETQ. CDR3 nucleotides: TGCGCCAGCAGCTATCAACCGGGACAGGTGAACACCGGGGAGCTGTTTTTT. Translated: CASSYQPGQVNTGELFF.

V is TRBV19 and J is TRBJ2-5; tentatively, D is TRBD1 (6 bases). Germline CDR1 LNHDA, CDR2 SQIVND (reference sequence). CDR3 length: 15 residues. The V end lost 4 bases, the J end lost 4 bases, and 16 bases lay between the germline ends. CDR3 loop: CASSTGHTSRETQYF. CDR3 bases: TGTGCCAGTAGTACGGGACACACATCCAGAGAGACCCAGTACTTC.

In this sample, this clone turned up a few times. The chain uses TRBV4-3 and TRBJ2-2; D remains unclear. This CDR3 comprises 15 residues. V was clipped by 4 bases and J by 4 bases, with 13 bases between them. Germline V CDR1 and CDR2: LGHNA, YSLEER. The CDR3 sequence is CASSPSVPSTGELFF. CDR3 coding DNA: TGCGCCAGCAGCCCATCAGTACCTTCCACCGGGGAGCTGTTTTTT.

The V gene is TRBV12-1, the J gene TRBJ2-3; the table's TRBD2 call for D was not verified on the DNA. TRBV12-1 is tagged as a pseudogene. The CDR3 totals 17 residues. CDR3 amino acids: CASSSAETSGSSDTQYF. The CDR3 DNA reads TGTGCCAGCAGCTCCGCCGAGACTAGCGGGAGTTCAGATACGCAGTATTTT.

CDR3 sequence: CATSDLELQETQYF. As DNA, the CDR3 is TGTGCCACCAGTGATTTAGAGCTCCAAGAGACCCAGTACTTC. The chain has TRBV24-1 and TRBJ2-5, with D unclear. CDR3 length equals 14 residues. Germline V CDR1 and CDR2: KGHDR, SFDVKD. V lost 1 base and J 1 base, leaving 6 bases between the germline ends.

This clone was detected many times. The chain is built from TRBV21-1 and TRBJ1-1; TRBD1 was called by the table and not checked on the DNA. TRBV21-1 constitutes a pseudogene. There are 16 residues in the CDR3. The CDR3 protein is CASSKGPGSRNTEAFF. Written as DNA, the CDR3 is TGTGCCAGCAGCAAAGGTCCAGGGTCCCGGAACACTGAAGCTTTCTTT.

Written as DNA, the CDR3 is TGTGCCAGCAGCTTGGGGGCAGGGTATAACTATGGCTACACCTTC. Residues: CASSLGAGYNYGYTF. The V gene is TRBV5-4, the J gene TRBJ1-2, with a tentative D call TRBD1 (5 bases). Germline assignment: CDR1 SGHNT and CDR2 YYREEE (reference sequence). The CDR3 extends over 15 amino acids. V gave up 0 bases and J gave up 1 base, with 10 bases separating them.

The V call is TRBV10-3, the J call TRBJ2-5; possibly TRBD2 for D (6 bases). The CDR3 spans 12 residues. Germline CDR1 and CDR2: ENHRY and SYGVKD. The germline V and J ends were trimmed by 10 bases and 2 bases, with 11 bases remaining between them. The CDR3, as DNA: TGTGCCAGCGGCCGGGGGCAAGAGACCCAGTACTTC. This encodes CASGRGQETQYF.

The V call is TRBV15, the J call TRBJ2-1; 7 bases map to TRBD2. The CDR3 spans 17 residues. V lost 0 bases, J lost 7 bases, and 12 bases stayed unmatched. The germline CDR1 and CDR2 sequences are LNHNV and YYDKDF (reference sequence). CDR3 bases: TGTGCCACCAGCAGAGATAGGCTAGCGGCCCTGAGGAATGAGCAGTTCTTC. This gives the protein CATSRDRLAALRNEQFF.

The chain is built from TRBV18 and TRBJ2-1; 12 bases align to TRBD2. Germline V lookup: CDR1 KGHSH, CDR2 LQKENI. The CDR3 sequence is 15 residues long. V was clipped by 6 bases and J by 9 bases; unmatched bases: 9. In DNA form, the CDR3 reads TGTGCCAGCTCGCCCCTAGCGGGAGGGCTTAGTGAGCAGTTCTTC. Translation: CASSPLAGGLSEQFF.

The V gene is TRBV5-1, the J gene TRBJ2-1; a weak D match, TRBD2 (6 bases). The germline CDR1 and CDR2 sequences are SGHRS and YFSETQ. Trimming pared 5 bases from V and 3 bases from J, leaving 12 bases between. This CDR3 comprises 14 residues. CDR3 amino acids: CASRPGVGYNEQFF. The CDR3 DNA reads TGCGCCAGCAGGCCGGGAGTCGGCTACAATGAGCAGTTCTTC.

The chain couples TRBV10-3 to TRBJ2-6; D gene uncertain. In germline, CDR1 is ENHRY, CDR2 SYGVKD. The CDR3 consists of 12 residues. Trimming left V 6 bases short and J 4 bases short, with 4 bases between. CDR3 region: CAIRTGANVLTF. CDR3 in DNA: TGTGCCATCAGAACAGGGGCCAACGTCCTGACTTTC.

The rearrangement links TRBV7-3 to TRBJ2-1, with TRBD2 identical over 7 bases. Germline-derived CDR1 and CDR2 are SGHTA and FQGTGA. There are 15 residues in the CDR3. After removal of 5 bases from V and 6 bases from J, the junction contained 10 bases not matched to a gene. CDR3 protein: CASSPGGVAGNEQFF. The DNA for the CDR3 is TGTGCCAGCAGCCCCGGTGGGGTAGCGGGCAATGAGCAGTTCTTC.

Only a few counts were recorded for this clone. CDR3 loop: CASSQGQGRTGELFF. CDR3 in DNA: TGTGCCAGCAGCCAGGGACAGGGGAGGACCGGGGAGCTGTTTTTT. This chain links TRBV6-2 or TRBV6-3 with TRBJ2-2; the match to TRBD1 covers 10 bases. Unmatched junction bases numbered 6, after V lost 6 bases and J lost 5 bases. The germline V gene encodes CDR1 MNHEY and CDR2 SVGEGT. This CDR3 comprises 15 residues.

The genes are TRBV14 and TRBJ2-3; 11 positions agree with TRBD2. J lost 5 bases, V lost 4 bases, and 5 bases had no gene match. Germline loops: CDR1 SGHDN, CDR2 FVKESK. CDR3 length: 15 residues. CDR3 sequence (DNA): TGTGCCAGCAGCCCCGGGACTAGCGGTAAAGATACGCAGTATTTT. It yields the protein CASSPGTSGKDTQYF. The full variable domain, its missing parts supplied by reference TRBV14 and TRBJ2-3, is EAGVTQFPSHSVIEKGQTVTLRCDPISGHDNLYWYRRVMGKEIKFLLHFVKESKQDESGMPNNRFLAERTGGTYSTLKVQPAELEDSGVYFCASSPGTSGKDTQYFGPGTRLTVL.

The rearrangement joins TRBV29-1 to TRBJ2-7; 7 bases are shared with TRBD1. CDR1 is SQVTM, CDR2 ANQGSEA, per germline. The V segment lost 5 bases and the J segment 8 bases; nucleotides outside the gene matches: 6. There are 11 residues in the CDR3. Here the CDR3 DNA reads TGCAGCGTTAGGGACAGCCGAAAGCAGTACTTC. Translation: CSVRDSRKQYF.

CDR3 protein: CASSRAQGYRGYNSPLHF. Here the CDR3 DNA reads TGTGCCAGCTCACGAGCACAGGGCTATCGGGGTTATAATTCACCCCTCCACTTT. The J gene is TRBJ1-6, the V gene TRBV18, with a possible D match to TRBD1 (6 bases). The CDR3 runs to 18 residues. Trimming removed 4 bases from V and 4 bases from J, with 20 bases in between. The V gene's germline CDR1 is KGHSH and CDR2 LQKENI.

The V and J genes are TRBV5-1 and TRBJ2-2; possibly TRBD1 for D (6 bases). Trimming removed 0 bases at V and 8 bases at J, with 14 bases between. This CDR3 has 15 residues. Germline V CDR1 and CDR2: SGHRS, YFSETQ. CDR3 loop: CASSLEQGGSGELFF. As DNA, the CDR3 is TGCGCCAGCAGCTTGGAACAAGGGGGTAGTGGGGAGCTGTTTTTT.

CDR3 loop: CASSLTLAALSYEQYF. CDR3 nucleotides: TGTGCCAGCAGTTTAACGCTAGCGGCCCTCTCCTACGAGCAGTACTTC. This chain joins TRBV28 and TRBJ2-7, with TRBD2 identical over 7 bases. The V gene end was trimmed by 2 bases and the J gene end by 0 bases; junction bases not matched to a gene: 7. Germline loops: CDR1 MDHEN, CDR2 SYDVKM. The CDR3 covers 16 residues.